This is a list of T cell receptor beta chains from one sample in a study of cytomegalovirus exposure and HLA in healthy donors. Here immunoSEQ multiplex PCR was the method, and the copy in TCRdb shows in-frame clones only, minus some. Of under 150,000 clones listed, about 87% are singletons. Sequences were obtained from PBMCs. The receptors come from a man in his late teens or twenties in good health and CMV-seropositive. Each CDR3 is given with its conserved first and last residue. D genes are given only for firm matches. Size values are once, few and many counts, or a class for expanded clones, and some rows have none.

size,V,J,D,DNA,CDR3
NA,TRBV19,TRBJ1-1,NA,TGTGCCAGTAGTCTCCTCCTCGGGGAGAACACTGAAGCTTTCTTT,CASSLLLGENTEAFF
NA,TRBV27,TRBJ2-1,NA,TGTGCCGGTACAACGAATGAGCAGTTCTTC,CAGTTNEQFF
NA,TRBV19,TRBJ2-1,TRBD2,TGTGCCAGTAGTATAGCGGGAGGCCCCAATGAGCAGTTCTTC,CASSIAGGPNEQFF
NA,TRBV7-7,TRBJ2-1,NA,TGTGCTAGCAGCCAGGCCCGATGGGATGAGCAGTTCTTC,CASSQARWDEQFF
NA,TRBV7-9,TRBJ1-2,NA,TGTGCCAGCAGCTTGGAGGGCTATGGCTACACCTTC,CASSLEGYGYTF
NA,TRBV2,TRBJ1-5,NA,TGTGCCAGCAGTGGTTTCGGACAGAGCAATCAGCCCCAGCATTTT,CASSGFGQSNQPQHF
NA,TRBV4-1,TRBJ1-2,NA,TGCGCCAGCAGCCCCCGCTCACTAAGGGCCAGGGCCTATGGCTACACCTTC,CASSPRSLRARAYGYTF
NA,TRBV2,TRBJ1-2,NA,TGTGCCAGCAGTGAACCCGTCGGACAGCAACCTAACTATGGCTACACCTTC,CASSEPVGQQPNYGYTF
NA,TRBV29-1,TRBJ2-1,TRBD2,TGCAGCGTTAAAAGCGGGGAAGTCTACAATGAGCAGTTCTTC,CSVKSGEVYNEQFF
NA,TRBV28,TRBJ2-2,NA,TGTGCCAGCAGTTTGGCGCTAGCCACCGGGGAGCTGTTTTTT,CASSLALATGELFF
NA,TRBV9,TRBJ1-2,NA,TGTGCCAGCAGCGTATTTAGTACAGGGGGCTACACCTTC,CASSVFSTGGYTF
many,TRBV19,TRBJ1-4,NA,TGTGCCAGTAGTAGAGGACAGAACTATAATGAAAAACTGTTTTTT,CASSRGQNYNEKLFF
NA,TRBV7-9,TRBJ1-1,NA,TGTGCCAGCAGCTGGGCGGGGACTGAAGCTTTCTTT,CASSWAGTEAFF
NA,TRBV28,TRBJ2-7,NA,TGTGCCAGCAGTTTTGGGAGCCCCGGCGAGCAGTACTTC,CASSFGSPGEQYF
NA,TRBV6-4,TRBJ2-3,NA,TGTGCCAGCCGGGACCCAGCGGGAGATACGCAGTATTTT,CASRDPAGDTQYF
NA,TRBV11-2,TRBJ1-1,NA,TGTGCCAGCAGCTCCCCCCAGGGCCAAGAAGCTTTCTTT,CASSSPQGQEAFF
NA,TRBV29-1,TRBJ2-3,NA,TGCAGCGTTGGGCTAGCCATGGATACGCAGTATTTT,CSVGLAMDTQYF
NA,TRBV6-5,TRBJ1-2,NA,TGTGCCAGCAGTTACTCACCAGGCTCTGGTGGCTACACCTTC,CASSYSPGSGGYTF
NA,TRBV28,TRBJ1-4,TRBD1,TGTGCCAGCAGTCCAACCGGGACAGGGCCTGAAAAACTGTTTTTT,CASSPTGTGPEKLFF
NA,TRBV9,TRBJ1-5,NA,TGTGCCAGCAGCAAGAACTCAGGGGGCAATCAGCCCCAGCATTTT,CASSKNSGGNQPQHF
NA,TRBV6-5,TRBJ2-7,NA,TGTGCCAGCAGTTACGCGTCGTTCTACGAGCAGTACTTC,CASSYASFYEQYF
few,TRBV9,TRBJ1-2,TRBD1,TGTGCCAGCAGCACCACAACGGGACAGGGAGCCTTCAGATATGGCTACACCTTC,CASSTTTGQGAFRYGYTF
NA,TRBV4-2,TRBJ2-5,NA,TGTGCCAGCAGCCAAGAGTGGGGCTCTCCCGAGACCCAGTACTTC,CASSQEWGSPETQYF
NA,TRBV5-5,TRBJ1-3,NA,TGTGCCAGCAGCTTGCGGGACACTAAGGCCGGAAACACCATATATTTT,CASSLRDTKAGNTIYF
NA,TRBV5-1,TRBJ2-6,TRBD1,TGCGCCAGCAGCTTGGAGGGGGCCGTCGCCCTCTCTGGGGCCAACGTCCTGACTTTC,CASSLEGAVALSGANVLTF
NA,TRBV10-3,TRBJ1-4,TRBD1,TGTGCCATCAGCGACAGGGTTAGGGAGGCAACTAATGAAAAACTGTTTTTT,CAISDRVREATNEKLFF
NA,TRBV4-1,TRBJ2-2,NA,TGCGCCAGCAGCCAAGTGTCAGGGGCGCGGACCGGGGAGCTGTTTTTT,CASSQVSGARTGELFF
NA,TRBV7-9,TRBJ2-3,TRBD2,TGTGCCAGCAGCTCAAGACTAGCGGTCACAGATACGCAGTATTTT,CASSSRLAVTDTQYF
few,TRBV10-3,TRBJ2-2,NA,TGTGCCATCAGTTACAGGGATAAGAACACCGGGGAGCTGTTTTTT,CAISYRDKNTGELFF
NA,TRBV6-1,TRBJ1-2,TRBD1,TGTGCCACTGCACAGGGGCCCTATGGCTACACCTTC,CATAQGPYGYTF
NA,TRBV10-2,TRBJ1-1,NA,TGCGCCAGCAGTGAGCTGACAGGCCTAGGAACAGCTTTCTTT,CASSELTGLGTAFF
NA,TRBV19,TRBJ1-5,TRBD1,TGTGCCAGTAGTATTGGGCAGGGGGTTAACCAGCCCCAGCATTTT,CASSIGQGVNQPQHF
NA,TRBV5-1,TRBJ1-1,NA,TGCGCCAGCAGCTTCGAAGGACACCCGAACACTGAAGCTTTCTTT,CASSFEGHPNTEAFF
NA,TRBV9,TRBJ2-1,NA,TGTGCCAGCAGCGTAAGCCTCTCCAATGAGCAGTTCTTC,CASSVSLSNEQFF
NA,TRBV29-1,TRBJ1-2,NA,TGCAGCGAGTTGCTCCCACCGGGTGGCTACACCTTC,CSELLPPGGYTF
NA,TRBV5-1,TRBJ1-3,TRBD1,TGCGCCACCATCCCGGGACAGGGGATTCCTGGAAACACCATATATTTT,CATIPGQGIPGNTIYF
NA,TRBV30,TRBJ2-7,NA,TGTGCCTGGAGTGTACTAGGAGGGGTCGAGCAGTACTTC,CAWSVLGGVEQYF
NA,TRBV10-2,TRBJ2-1,NA,TGCGCCAGCAGTGATATTTCGGGTGAGCAGTTCTTC,CASSDISGEQFF
NA,TRBV7-9,TRBJ2-3,TRBD1,TGTGCCAGCTCCCAGACAGGGTTGGGGGCAGATACGCAGTATTTT,CASSQTGLGADTQYF
NA,TRBV19,TRBJ1-1,TRBD1,TGTGCCAGCGGTTTTCAGGGGGCGCGGGGAGCTTTCTTT,CASGFQGARGAFF
many,TRBV5-3,TRBJ2-7,TRBD1,TGTGCCAGCAGCTTGAGGGGGACAGACTACGAGCAGTACTTC,CASSLRGTDYEQYF
NA,TRBV27,TRBJ1-5,TRBD1,TGTGCCAGCAGTAAAATCGGACAGGGCAATCAGCCCCAGCATTTT,CASSKIGQGNQPQHF
NA,TRBV18,TRBJ2-5,NA,TGTGCCAGCTCATCAACCTGGACAACTACCCCCGGGGAGACCCAGTACTTC,CASSSTWTTTPGETQYF
NA,TRBV6-5,TRBJ1-4,NA,TGTGCCAGCAGTTACTCCGGCCAGGGTCGGGAAAAACTGTTTTTT,CASSYSGQGREKLFF
NA,TRBV14,TRBJ2-7,TRBD2,TGTGCCAGCAGCCAAGGGGACTACGAACTCTACGAGCAGTACTTC,CASSQGDYELYEQYF
NA,TRBV7-9,TRBJ1-1,NA,TGTGCCAGCAGCTACGACAAGGCTAAGCTGAACACTGAAGCTTTCTTT,CASSYDKAKLNTEAFF
NA,TRBV28,TRBJ1-3,TRBD1,TGTGCCAGCAGCCCGAGGACAGGGTATCAGAGAGGAAACACCATATATTTT,CASSPRTGYQRGNTIYF
NA,TRBV11-2,TRBJ2-2,NA,TGTGCCAGCAGCTTGTTGCGAAGTGACTTAGCCGGGGAGCTGTTTTTT,CASSLLRSDLAGELFF
NA,TRBV10-3,TRBJ2-7,NA,TGTGCCTCCCGGGACTCCCTCGGGCAGTACTTC,CASRDSLGQYF
NA,TRBV19,TRBJ2-3,TRBD2,TGTGCCAGTCGGACTAGCGGGAGAACAGATACGCAGTATTTT,CASRTSGRTDTQYF
NA,TRBV6-4,TRBJ2-3,NA,TGTGCCAGCAGTGACTCGGGGACAAGCACAGATACGCAGTATTTT,CASSDSGTSTDTQYF
NA,TRBV13,TRBJ2-2,NA,TGTGCCAGCAGCTTAGGCAGCGCGAGGGACGGGGAGCTGTTTTTT,CASSLGSARDGELFF
NA,TRBV11-3,TRBJ2-2,NA,TGTGCCAGCAGCGGAGGCGGCCTAGCGAACACCGGGGAGCTGTTTTTT,CASSGGGLANTGELFF
NA,TRBV27,TRBJ2-1,TRBD1,TGTGCCAGCAGTTTAGGGGGACAGGGTCATGAGCAGTTCTTC,CASSLGGQGHEQFF